These T cell receptor beta chains were read from a single sample in a study of CD8+CD57+ T cells in acquired aplastic anemia. Each CDR3 protein is one row after TCRdb ran MiXCR on the reads. The sample contains under 200,000 distinct CDR3 sequences, roughly 50% of which appear only once. The sequenced material came from sorted CD4+, CD8+, or CD8+CD57+ T cells (not recorded which) from PBMCs. All receptors derive from a human donor with aplastic anemia. The CDR3 runs from the conserved cysteine through the conserved F or W. The D gene is left open where the match is weak. Some rows mark clone size as missing; the rest say once, few, many or name a class of expanded clone.

size	D	V	J	CDR3	DNA
many	.	TRBV6-1	TRBJ2-3	CASSGQGRATDTQYF	TGTGCCAGCAGTGGCCAGGGCAGGGCCACAGATACGCAGTATTTT
many	.	TRBV11-2	TRBJ2-2	CASRAGLNTGELFF	TGTGCCAGCAGAGCGGGTCTGAACACCGGGGAGCTGTTTTTT
.	.	TRBV7-8	TRBJ1-6	CASSLASGVGSPLHF	TGTGCCAGCAGCTTGGCTAGCGGGGTTGGTTCACCCCTCCACTTT
.	.	TRBV20-1	TRBJ2-7	CSARDSGTYEQYF	TGCAGTGCTAGAGATTCAGGGACCTACGAGCAGTACTTC
.	.	TRBV15	TRBJ1-1	CATSRTGTEAFF	TGTGCCACCAGCAGGACAGGAACTGAAGCTTTCTTT
few	.	TRBV29-1	TRBJ1-2	CATSALENYGYTF	TGCGCGACCAGTGCACTCGAAAACTATGGCTACACCTTC
many	.	TRBV19	TRBJ1-2	CASSLSAGYYGYTF	TGTGCCAGTAGCCTTTCCGCAGGGTACTATGGCTACACCTTC
many	.	TRBV3-1	TRBJ2-2	CASSRAQGPGELFF	TGTGCCAGCAGTCGCGCCCAGGGCCCCGGGGAGCTGTTTTTT
many	.	TRBV6-5	TRBJ2-2	CASSYSPPWGGELFF	TGTGCCAGCAGTTATTCCCCACCGTGGGGCGGGGAGCTGTTTTTT
many	TRBD1	TRBV7-2	TRBJ2-7	CASSLRTGGPYEQYF	TGTGCCAGCAGCTTACGGACAGGGGGCCCCTACGAGCAGTACTTC
.	.	TRBV24-1	TRBJ1-6	CATALYLSPLNF	TGTGCCACCGCTTTGTATCTTTCACCCCTCAACTTT
.	.	TRBV19	TRBJ2-1	CASSIVDGSTNEQFF	TGTGCCAGTAGTATAGTCGACGGGAGTACTAATGAGCAGTTCTTC
many	TRBD1	TRBV11-2	TRBJ2-5	CASGQGIQETQYF	TGTGCCAGTGGACAGGGGATCCAAGAGACCCAGTACTTC
.	.	TRBV10-3	TRBJ1-3	CAISPPEVGVIPGNTIYF	TGTGCCATCAGTCCTCCCGAGGTGGGGGTAATTCCTGGAAACACCATATATTTT
.	.	TRBV4-3	TRBJ2-3	CASSLTGTTDTQYF	TGCGCCAGCAGCCTTACAGGGACCACAGATACGCAGTATTTT
.	TRBD1	TRBV14	TRBJ2-7	CASSQSITGGYEQYF	TGTGCCAGCAGCCAGTCCATCACAGGGGGCTACGAGCAGTACTTC
many	.	TRBV5-1	TRBJ2-2	CASSLADSTGELFF	TGCGCCAGCAGCTTGGCGGACAGCACCGGGGAGCTGTTTTTT
many	TRBD2	TRBV12-3/TRBV12-4	TRBJ2-2	CASSSSGTTGELFF	TGTGCCAGCTCCTCTAGCGGGACCACCGGGGAGCTGTTTTTT
.	.	TRBV7-9	TRBJ1-6	CASSLAGNSPLHF	TGTGCCAGCAGCTTGGCGGGGAACTCACCCCTCCACTTT
.	.	TRBV25-1	TRBJ1-2	CASSDPIDYGYTF	TGTGCCAGCAGTGACCCCATCGACTATGGCTACACCTTC
many	TRBD2	TRBV7-6	TRBJ2-1	CASSKLIAGGMDEQFF	TGTGCCAGCAGCAAATTAATAGCGGGAGGGATGGATGAGCAGTTCTTC
many	TRBD1	TRBV7-9	TRBJ2-3	CASSRDRSTDTQYF	TGTGCCAGCAGCCGGGACAGAAGCACAGATACGCAGTATTTT
.	.	TRBV30	TRBJ2-2	CAWSVTRGTGELVF	TGTGCCTGGAGTGTAACCAGAGGGACCGGGGAGCTGGTTTTT
many	.	TRBV9	TRBJ1-1	CASSVDSLQNTEAFF	TGTGCCAGCAGCGTAGATTCCCTACAGAACACTGAAGCTTTCTTT
.	TRBD1	TRBV19	TRBJ1-5	CASSILGTGSNQPQHF	TGTGCCAGTAGTATTTTGGGGACAGGGAGCAATCAGCCCCAGCATTTT
many	.	TRBV6-1	TRBJ1-2	CASKNPTDYYGYTF	TGTGCCAGCAAAAACCCAACAGACTACTATGGCTACACCTTC
.	.	TRBV24-1	TRBJ2-1	CATSAVRVAGNEQFF	TGTGCCACCAGTGCAGTCAGGGTCGCTGGCAATGAGCAGTTCTTC
many	.	TRBV19	TRBJ1-1	CASSNPTYTEAFF	TGTGCCAGTAGTAACCCTACATACACTGAAGCTTTCTTT
.	.	TRBV10-3	TRBJ2-6	CAISESGFSSGANVLTF	TGTGCCATCAGTGAGTCCGGCTTCTCCTCTGGGGCCAACGTCCTGACTTTC
.	.	TRBV15	TRBJ2-1	CATSSRDSSYNEQFF	TGTGCCACCAGCAGCCGGGACTCCTCGTACAATGAGCAGTTCTTC
.	TRBD2	TRBV20-1	TRBJ2-5	CSATGTSRPQETQYF	TGCAGTGCTACCGGGACTAGCAGGCCCCAAGAGACCCAGTACTTC
few	.	TRBV7-2	TRBJ2-5	CASSLGSAGETQYF	TGTGCCAGCAGCTTAGGTAGCGCAGGGGAGACCCAGTACTTC
.	TRBD1	TRBV2	TRBJ1-4	CATSGGGQIEKLFF	TGTGCCACATCAGGTGGGGGACAGATAGAAAAACTGTTTTTT
many	.	TRBV25-1	TRBJ2-7	CASAPGTAAYEQYF	TGTGCCAGCGCCCCCGGGACCGCTGCCTACGAGCAGTACTTC
many	TRBD2	TRBV20-1	TRBJ2-3	CSAAQAGGNTDTQYF	TGCAGTGCTGCCCAAGCGGGGGGGAACACAGATACGCAGTATTTT
.	.	TRBV6-4	TRBJ2-1	CASSDWFTGSYNEQFF	TGTGCCAGCAGTGACTGGTTTACGGGGTCCTACAATGAGCAGTTCTTC
many	TRBD1	TRBV7-2	TRBJ1-1	CASSFGDRRNTEAFF	TGTGCCAGCAGCTTCGGGGACAGGAGGAACACTGAAGCTTTCTTT
.	TRBD2	TRBV7-9	TRBJ2-7	CASGRGLDYEQYF	TGTGCCAGCGGGCGGGGACTAGACTACGAGCAGTACTTC
.	.	TRBV29-1	TRBJ2-7	CSVAPHPYEQYF	TGCAGCGTTGCCCCTCACCCTTACGAGCAGTACTTC
few	TRBD1	TRBV2	TRBJ1-2	CASRGTGNVVGYTF	TGTGCCAGCAGGGGGACAGGGAATGTGGTGGGCTACACCTTC
many	TRBD2	TRBV7-2	TRBJ2-1	CASSLGSGGVREQFF	TGTGCCAGCAGCTTAGGGAGCGGGGGGGTGCGTGAGCAGTTCTTC